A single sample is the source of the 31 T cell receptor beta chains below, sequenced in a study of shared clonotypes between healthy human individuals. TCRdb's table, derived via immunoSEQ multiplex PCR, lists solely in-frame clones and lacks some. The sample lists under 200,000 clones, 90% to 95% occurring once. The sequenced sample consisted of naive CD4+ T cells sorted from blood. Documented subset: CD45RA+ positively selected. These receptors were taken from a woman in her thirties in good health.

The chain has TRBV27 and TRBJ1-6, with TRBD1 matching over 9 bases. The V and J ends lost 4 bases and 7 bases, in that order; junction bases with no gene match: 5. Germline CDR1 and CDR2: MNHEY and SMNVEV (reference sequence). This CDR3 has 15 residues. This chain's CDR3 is CASSSRTGVNSPLHF. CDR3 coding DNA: TGTGCCAGCAGTTCCAGGACAGGGGTGAATTCACCCCTCCACTTT.

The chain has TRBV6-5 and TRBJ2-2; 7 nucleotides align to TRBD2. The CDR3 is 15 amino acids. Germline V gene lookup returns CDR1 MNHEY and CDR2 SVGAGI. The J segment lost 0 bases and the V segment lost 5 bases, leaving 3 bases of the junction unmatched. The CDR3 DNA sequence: TGTGCCAGCAGTCTACTAGCGACGAACACCGGGGAGCTGTTTTTT. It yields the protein CASSLLATNTGELFF.

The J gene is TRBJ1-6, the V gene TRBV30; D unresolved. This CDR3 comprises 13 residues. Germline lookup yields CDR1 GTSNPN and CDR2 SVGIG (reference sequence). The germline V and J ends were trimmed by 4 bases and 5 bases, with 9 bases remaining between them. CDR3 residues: CAWTLNHNSPLHF. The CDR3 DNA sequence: TGTGCCTGGACTTTGAATCATAATTCACCCCTCCACTTT.

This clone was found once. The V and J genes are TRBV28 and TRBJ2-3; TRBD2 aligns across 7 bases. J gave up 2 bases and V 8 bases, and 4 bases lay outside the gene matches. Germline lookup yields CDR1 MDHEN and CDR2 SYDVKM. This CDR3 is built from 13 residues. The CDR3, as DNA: TGTGCCAGCGGGGGGGACCCCACAGATACGCAGTATTTT. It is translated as CASGGDPTDTQYF.

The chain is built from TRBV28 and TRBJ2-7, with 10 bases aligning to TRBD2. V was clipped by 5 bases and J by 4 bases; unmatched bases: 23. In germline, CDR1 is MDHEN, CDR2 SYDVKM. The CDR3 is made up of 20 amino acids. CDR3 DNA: TGTGCCAGCAGTCTACGGAGGGGAGGAGGACTTAGCGGGAGGATGTACGAGCAGTACTTC. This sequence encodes CASSLRRGGGLSGRMYEQYF.

The CDR3 region is CASSVAIRGNEKLFF. CDR3 coding DNA: TGTGCCAGCAGCGTAGCTATCAGGGGAAATGAAAAACTGTTTTTT. J is TRBJ1-4 and V is TRBV9; a possible D gene is TRBD1 (6 bases). Looked up from germline, CDR1 is SGDLS and CDR2 is YYNGEE. The CDR3 loop spans 15 amino acids. Trimming took off 0 bases at V and 5 bases at J, with 11 bases between the two ends.

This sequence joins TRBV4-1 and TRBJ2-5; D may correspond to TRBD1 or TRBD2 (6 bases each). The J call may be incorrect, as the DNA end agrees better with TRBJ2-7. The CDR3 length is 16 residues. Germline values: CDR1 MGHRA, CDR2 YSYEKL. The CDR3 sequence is CASSQHPRGDTYEQYF. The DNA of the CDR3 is TGCGCCAGCAGCCAGCACCCGAGGGGGGACACCTACGAGCAGTACTTC.

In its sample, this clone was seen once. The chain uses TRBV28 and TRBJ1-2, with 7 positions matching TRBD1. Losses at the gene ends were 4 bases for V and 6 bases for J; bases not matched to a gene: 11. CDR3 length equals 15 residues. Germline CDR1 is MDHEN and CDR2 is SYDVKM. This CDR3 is CASSSTSTGIDGYTF. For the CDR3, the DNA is TGTGCCAGCAGTTCTACCTCGACAGGGATCGATGGCTACACCTTC.

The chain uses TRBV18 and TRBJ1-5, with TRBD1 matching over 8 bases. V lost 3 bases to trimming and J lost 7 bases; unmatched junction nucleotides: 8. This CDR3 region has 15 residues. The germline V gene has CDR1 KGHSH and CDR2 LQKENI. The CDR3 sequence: CASSPTGTGWQPQHF. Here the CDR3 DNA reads TGTGCCAGCTCACCGACCGGGACAGGATGGCAGCCCCAGCATTTT. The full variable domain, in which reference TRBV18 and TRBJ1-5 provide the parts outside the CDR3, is NAGVMQNPRHLVRRRGQEARLRCSPMKGHSHVYWYRQLPEEGLKFMVYLQKENIIDESGMPKERFSAEFPKEGPSILRIQQVVRGDSAAYFCASSPTGTGWQPQHFGDGTRLSIL.

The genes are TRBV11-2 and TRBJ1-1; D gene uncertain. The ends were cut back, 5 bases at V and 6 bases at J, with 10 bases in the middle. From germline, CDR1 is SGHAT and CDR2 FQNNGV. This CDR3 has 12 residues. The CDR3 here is CASSRMPAEAFF. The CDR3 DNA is TGTGCCAGCAGCCGGATGCCGGCTGAAGCTTTCTTT.

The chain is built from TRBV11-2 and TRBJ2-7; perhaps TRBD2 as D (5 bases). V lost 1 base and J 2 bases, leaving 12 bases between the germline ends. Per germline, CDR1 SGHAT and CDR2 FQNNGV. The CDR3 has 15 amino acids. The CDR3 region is CASSLARLATYEQYF. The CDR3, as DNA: TGTGCCAGCAGCTTAGCGAGGCTAGCCACCTACGAGCAGTACTTC.

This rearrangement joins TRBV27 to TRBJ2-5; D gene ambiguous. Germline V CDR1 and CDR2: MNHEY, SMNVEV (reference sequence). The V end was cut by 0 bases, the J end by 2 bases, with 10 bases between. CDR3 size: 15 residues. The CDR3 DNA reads TGTGCCAGCAGTTTATCGCGAGGTTCTCAAGAGACCCAGTACTTC. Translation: CASSLSRGSQETQYF.

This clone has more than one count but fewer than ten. CDR3 protein: CASSYGSMQYF. CDR3 coding DNA: TGTGCCAGCAGCTACGGGTCAATGCAGTACTTC. This rearrangement joins TRBV7-9 to TRBJ2-7; D gene unclear. From germline, CDR1 is SEHNR and CDR2 FQNEAQ (reference sequence). The CDR3 loop spans 11 amino acids. V gave up 4 bases and J gave up 9 bases, with 10 bases separating them.

The CDR3 loop reads CASRPLGPYEQYF. CDR3 bases: TGTGCCAGCAGGCCACTGGGACCTTACGAGCAGTACTTC. The chain couples TRBV27 to TRBJ2-5; D tentatively reads TRBD1 or TRBD2 (5 bases each). The end of the DNA fits TRBJ2-7 better, so the J call may be wrong. The CDR3 totals 13 residues. In germline, CDR1 is MNHEY, CDR2 SMNVEV (reference sequence).

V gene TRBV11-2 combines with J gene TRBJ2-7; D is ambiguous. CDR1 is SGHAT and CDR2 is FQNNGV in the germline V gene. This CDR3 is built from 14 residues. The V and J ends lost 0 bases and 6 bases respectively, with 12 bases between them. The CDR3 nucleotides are TGTGCCAGCAGCTTAGAGTATAGGGATCGCGAGCAGTACTTC. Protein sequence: CASSLEYRDREQYF.

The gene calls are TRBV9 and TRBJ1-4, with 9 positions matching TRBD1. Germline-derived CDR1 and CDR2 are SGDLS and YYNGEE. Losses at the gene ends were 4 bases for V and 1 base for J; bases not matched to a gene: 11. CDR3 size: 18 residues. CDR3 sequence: CASSRPGQGLLTNEKLFF. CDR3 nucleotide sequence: TGTGCCAGCAGCAGGCCGGGACAGGGTCTACTAACTAATGAAAAACTGTTTTTT.

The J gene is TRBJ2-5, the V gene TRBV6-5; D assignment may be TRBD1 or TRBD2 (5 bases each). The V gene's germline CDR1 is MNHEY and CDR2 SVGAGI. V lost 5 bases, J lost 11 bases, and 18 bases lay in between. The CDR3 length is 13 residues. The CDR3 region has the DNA TGTGCCAGCAGTCGGGGACCTTCCAGCAGGCAGTACTTC. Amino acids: CASSRGPSSRQYF.

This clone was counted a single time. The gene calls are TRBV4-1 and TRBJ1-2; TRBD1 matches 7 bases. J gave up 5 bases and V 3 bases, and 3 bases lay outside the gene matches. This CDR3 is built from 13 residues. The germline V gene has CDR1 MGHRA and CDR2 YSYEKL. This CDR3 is CASSQRTGYGYTF. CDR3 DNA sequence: TGCGCCAGCAGCCAGAGGACAGGTTATGGCTACACCTTC.

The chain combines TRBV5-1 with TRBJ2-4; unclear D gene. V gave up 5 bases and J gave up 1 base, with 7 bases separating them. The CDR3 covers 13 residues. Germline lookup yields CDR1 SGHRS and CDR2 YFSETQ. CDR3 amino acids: CASSDGAKNIQYF. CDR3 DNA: TGCGCCAGCAGTGATGGGGCCAAAAACATTCAGTACTTC.

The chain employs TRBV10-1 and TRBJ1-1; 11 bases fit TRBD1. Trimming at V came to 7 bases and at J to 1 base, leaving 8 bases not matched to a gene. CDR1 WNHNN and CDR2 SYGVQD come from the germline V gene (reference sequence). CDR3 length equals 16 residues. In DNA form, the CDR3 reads TGCGCCAGCACTCCGGGACAGGGGGTAGAGAACACTGAAGCTTTCTTT. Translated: CASTPGQGVENTEAFF.

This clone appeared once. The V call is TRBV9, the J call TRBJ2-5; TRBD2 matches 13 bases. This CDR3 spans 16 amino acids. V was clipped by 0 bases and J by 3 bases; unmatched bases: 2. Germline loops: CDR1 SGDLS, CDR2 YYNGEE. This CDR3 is CASSVGGLAGKETQYF. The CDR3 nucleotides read TGTGCCAGCAGCGTAGGGGGACTAGCGGGAAAAGAGACCCAGTACTTC.

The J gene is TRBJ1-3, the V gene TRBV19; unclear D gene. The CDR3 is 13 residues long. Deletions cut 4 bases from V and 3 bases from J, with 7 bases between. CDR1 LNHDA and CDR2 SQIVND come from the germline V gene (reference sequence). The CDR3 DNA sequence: TGTGCCAGTAGTAAAACGGATGGAAACACCATATATTTT. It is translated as CASSKTDGNTIYF.

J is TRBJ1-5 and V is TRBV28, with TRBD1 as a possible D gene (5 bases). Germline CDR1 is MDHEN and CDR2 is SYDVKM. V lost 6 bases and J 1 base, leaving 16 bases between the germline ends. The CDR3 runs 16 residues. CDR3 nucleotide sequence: TGTGCCAGCAGGCCTTCCCAAGGGGCCAGCAATCAGCCCCAGCATTTT. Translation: CASRPSQGASNQPQHF.

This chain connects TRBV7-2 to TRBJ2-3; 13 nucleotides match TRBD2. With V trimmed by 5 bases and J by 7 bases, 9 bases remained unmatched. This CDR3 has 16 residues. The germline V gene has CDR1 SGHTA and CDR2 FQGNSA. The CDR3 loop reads CASSTPGLAGSYTQYF. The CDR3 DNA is TGTGCCAGCAGCACGCCGGGACTAGCGGGATCATATACGCAGTATTTT.

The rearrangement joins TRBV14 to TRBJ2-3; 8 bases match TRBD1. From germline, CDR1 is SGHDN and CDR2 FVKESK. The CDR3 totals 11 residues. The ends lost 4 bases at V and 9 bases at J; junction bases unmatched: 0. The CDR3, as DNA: TGTGCCAGCAGCCGACAGGGGACGCAGTATTTT. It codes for CASSRQGTQYF.

CDR3 region: CATGTGTYEQYF. CDR3 nucleotide sequence: TGTGCTACCGGGACAGGAACCTACGAGCAGTACTTC. The rearrangement joins TRBV2 to TRBJ2-5, with 8 bases that match TRBD1. Judging by the DNA end, TRBJ2-7 fits better; the J call may be wrong. The CDR3 covers 12 residues. Germline V gene sequence: CDR1 SNHLY, CDR2 FYNNEI.

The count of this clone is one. This CDR3 reads CASSFSFSEGIGEAFF. In DNA form, the CDR3 reads TGTGCCAGCAGTTTTTCTTTCTCGGAAGGGATTGGTGAAGCTTTCTTT. The chain employs TRBV28 and TRBJ1-1, with D uncertain. V was pared by 3 bases and J by 7 bases, with 21 bases between. Germline lookup yields CDR1 MDHEN and CDR2 SYDVKM. This CDR3 has 16 residues.

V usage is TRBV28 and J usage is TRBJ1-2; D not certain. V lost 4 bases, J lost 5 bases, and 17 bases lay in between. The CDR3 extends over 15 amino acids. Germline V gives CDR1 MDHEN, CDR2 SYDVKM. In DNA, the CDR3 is TGTGCCAGCAGTTCCCCCCCTACTACAGAATATGGCTACACCTTC. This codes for CASSSPPTTEYGYTF.

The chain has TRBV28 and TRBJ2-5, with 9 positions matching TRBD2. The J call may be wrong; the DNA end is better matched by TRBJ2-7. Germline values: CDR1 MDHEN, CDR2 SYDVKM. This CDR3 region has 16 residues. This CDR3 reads CASSLSPTSGPYEQYF. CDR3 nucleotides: TGTGCCAGCAGTTTAAGTCCAACTAGCGGGCCCTACGAGCAGTACTTC.

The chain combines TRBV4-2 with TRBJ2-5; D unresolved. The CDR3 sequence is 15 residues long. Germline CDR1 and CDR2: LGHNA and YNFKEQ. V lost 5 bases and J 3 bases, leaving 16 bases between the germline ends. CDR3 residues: CASSFLSGEKETQYF. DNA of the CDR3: TGTGCCAGCAGCTTTCTCTCAGGAGAGAAAGAGACCCAGTACTTC.

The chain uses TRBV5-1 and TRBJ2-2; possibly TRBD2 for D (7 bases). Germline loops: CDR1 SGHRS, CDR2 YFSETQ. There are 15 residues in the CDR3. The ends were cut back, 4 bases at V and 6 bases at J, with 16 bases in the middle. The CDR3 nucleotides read TGCGCCAGCAGCCCGGGGGGCGCTTCTGCCGGGGAGCTGTTTTTT. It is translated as CASSPGGASAGELFF.